Following are 5 T cell receptor beta chains from one sample sequenced in a study of T cell changes during pregnancy in multiple sclerosis. Libraries were prepared by immunoSEQ multiplex PCR; TCRdb keeps only in-frame clonotypes and omits some of them. The sample has about 68,000 clones; approximately 90% are singletons. The source was peripheral blood, collected in the second trimester of pregnancy. These TCRs come from a female donor in good health, enrolled as a control in a pregnancy study.

The chain has TRBV4-3 and TRBJ2-1; D is unclear. Trimming removed 0 bases from V and 7 bases from J, with 7 bases in between. Germline CDR1 and CDR2: LGHNA and YSLEER. This CDR3 has 13 amino acids. The CDR3 region has the DNA TGCGCCAGCAGCCAAGAACCCGGGAATGAGCAGTTCTTC. Translating gives CASSQEPGNEQFF.

This clone was recorded once. For the CDR3, the DNA is TGTGCCAGCAGCCCCGCGGGACAGGGCAAAAAACTGTTTTTT. Amino acid sequence: CASSPAGQGKKLFF. The chain carries TRBV25-1 and TRBJ1-4, with TRBD1 identical over 9 bases. The ends lost 6 bases at V and 9 bases at J; junction bases unmatched: 8. The germline gives CDR1 MGHDK, CDR2 SYGVNS. This CDR3 is built from 14 residues.

J is TRBJ2-1 and V is TRBV2; D is uncertain. The V end was cut by 3 bases, the J end by 4 bases, with 7 bases between. The CDR3 spans 13 residues. Germline V lookup: CDR1 SNHLY, CDR2 FYNNEI. DNA of the CDR3: TGTGCCAGCAGTGATTCCCGGTACAATGAGCAGTTCTTC. Translating gives CASSDSRYNEQFF.

This clone was counted once. V and J are TRBV5-1 and TRBJ2-3, with 11 positions matching TRBD2. Germline loops: CDR1 SGHRS, CDR2 YFSETQ. This CDR3 comprises 16 residues. V shed 0 bases and J 4 bases; nucleotides not matched to a gene: 4. The CDR3 loop is CASSLAGTSGADTQYF. In DNA, the CDR3 is TGCGCCAGCAGCTTGGCCGGGACTAGCGGAGCAGATACGCAGTATTTT.

The chain joins TRBV5-1 to TRBJ1-4, with D uncertain. Trimming pared 4 bases from V and 8 bases from J, leaving 15 bases between. Germline loops: CDR1 SGHRS, CDR2 YFSETQ. The length of the CDR3 is 14 residues. The CDR3 is CASSPQAAREKLFF. The CDR3 DNA is TGCGCCAGCAGCCCCCAAGCGGCGCGAGAAAAACTGTTTTTT. Full variable domain (missing parts from reference TRBV5-1 and TRBJ1-4): KAGVTQTPRYLIKTRGQQVTLSCSPISGHRSVSWYQQTPGQGLQFLFEYFSETQRNKGNFPGRFSGRQFSNSRSEMNVSTLELGDSALYLCASSPQAAREKLFFGSGTQLSVL.